The 29 T cell receptor beta chains presented below share a single source sample, sequenced in a study of T cell responses to AZD1222 COVID-19 vaccine. Using immunoSEQ multiplex PCR, the repertoire was profiled, and TCRdb retains in-frame clones only, with some absent. This sample has around 110,000 clones, with roughly 88% found just once. Sequenced here: peripheral blood, sampled on day 0 of AZD1222 vaccination. These receptor sequences come from an adult in good health.

A single count supports this clone. This sequence joins TRBV28 and TRBJ2-7; tentative D call: TRBD2 (6 bases). CDR1 and CDR2 (germline): MDHEN, SYDVKM. The CDR3 sequence is 13 residues long. Between the trimmed V and J ends, which lost 6 bases and 1 base, there was a span of 10 bases. The CDR3 nucleotides are TGTGCCAGCAGCTGGGACTTATCCTACGAGCAGTACTTC. This codes for CASSWDLSYEQYF.

This clone appeared a few times. V gene TRBV5-4 combines with J gene TRBJ1-1; 7 nucleotides match TRBD1. Trimming took 4 bases from V and 5 from J; bases not matched to a gene: 11. CDR1 is SGHNT, CDR2 YYREEE, per germline (reference sequence). CDR3 length: 15 residues. In DNA, the CDR3 is TGTGCCAGCAGCCGGAACACAGGGGCGGAAACTGAAGCTTTCTTT. Protein sequence: CASSRNTGAETEAFF. Based on the CDR3 plus reference TRBV5-4 and TRBJ1-1, the full variable domain is ETGVTQSPTHLIKTRGQQVTLRCSSQSGHNTVSWYQQALGQGPQFIFQYYREEENGRGNFPPRFSGLQFPNYSSELNVNALELDDSALYLCASSRNTGAETEAFFGQGTRLTVV.

The chain has TRBV27 and TRBJ1-1; D gene uncertain. The CDR3 runs 14 residues. The germline CDR1 and CDR2 sequences are MNHEY and SMNVEV (reference sequence). The germline V and J ends were trimmed by 2 bases and 0 bases, with 7 bases remaining between them. CDR3 bases: TGTGCCAGCAGTTTAGCCGGTATGAACACTGAAGCTTTCTTT. Protein product: CASSLAGMNTEAFF.

V and J are TRBV13 and TRBJ1-6; the D gene is possibly TRBD1 (6 bases). CDR1 PRHDT and CDR2 FYEKMQ come from the germline V gene (reference sequence). V lost 2 bases and J lost 10, with 9 bases in between. The CDR3 consists of 13 residues. CDR3 loop: CASSLNRESPLHF. The CDR3 DNA sequence: TGTGCCAGCAGCTTAAACAGGGAGTCACCCCTCCACTTT.

The chain couples TRBV2 to TRBJ1-1; the D is unclear. This CDR3 spans 11 amino acids. The V end was cut by 4 bases, the J end by 1 base, with 1 base between. Germline V gene lookup returns CDR1 SNHLY and CDR2 FYNNEI. The CDR3 protein is CASSANTEAFF. For the CDR3, the DNA is TGTGCCAGCAGTGCGAACACTGAAGCTTTCTTT.

The CDR3 DNA reads as TGTGCCAGCACAGCGTACGGTTCACCCCTCCACTTT. Protein: CASTAYGSPLHF. The chain has TRBV28 and TRBJ1-6, with unresolved D. In germline, CDR1 is MDHEN, CDR2 SYDVKM. CDR3 length: 12 residues. V lost 7 bases to trimming and J lost 9 bases, with 10 bases between them.

The gene calls are TRBV2 and TRBJ2-2; D is unclear. Trimming stripped 10 bases from V and 3 bases from J, with 9 bases between. This CDR3 is built from 12 residues. CDR1 and CDR2 from the germline V gene are SNHLY and FYNNEI. CDR3 coding DNA: TGTGCCACCCGACTTTACACCGGGGAGCTGTTTTTT. This sequence encodes CATRLYTGELFF.

The chain links TRBV7-9 to TRBJ1-2; D remains ambiguous. Trimming left V 1 base short and J 6 bases short, with 9 bases between. Per germline, CDR1 SEHNR and CDR2 FQNEAQ (reference sequence). The CDR3 contains 13 residues. The CDR3 is CASSLVGSNGYTF. CDR3 nucleotide sequence: TGTGCCAGCAGCTTAGTAGGGAGCAATGGCTACACCTTC.

The chain is built from TRBV7-3 and TRBJ1-2; no clear D. The CDR3 extends over 13 amino acids. CDR1 and CDR2 (germline): SGHTA, FQGTGA. The germline V and J ends were trimmed by 0 bases and 0 bases, with 2 bases remaining between them. The CDR3 bases are TGTGCCAGCAGCTTAACAGCTAACTATGGCTACACCTTC. Its translation: CASSLTANYGYTF.

The chain combines TRBV6-4 with TRBJ2-3; D is possibly TRBD1 or TRBD2 (5 bases each). Germline V CDR1 and CDR2: MRHNA, SNTAGT. The CDR3 runs 15 residues. Trimming shortened V by 5 bases and J by 6 bases, and 18 bases separated the two germline ends. CDR3 nucleotide sequence: TGTGCCAGCAGTTCTACCGGGACCCGAGGGGATACGCAGTATTTT. Its protein product is CASSSTGTRGDTQYF.

This clone has a handful of counts. The rearrangement joins TRBV14 to TRBJ1-1; D is perhaps TRBD1 (6 bases). The V end lost 5 bases, the J end lost 1 base, and 20 bases lay between the germline ends. CDR3 length: 17 residues. Germline assignment: CDR1 SGHDN and CDR2 FVKESK. The CDR3 DNA reads TGTGCCAGCAGCTCACCGACCGGGGGGCCGGGGAACACTGAAGCTTTCTTT. It specifies CASSSPTGGPGNTEAFF.

V gene TRBV6-5 combines with J gene TRBJ2-4; the match to TRBD1 covers 11 bases. Germline V gene sequence: CDR1 MNHEY, CDR2 SVGAGI. The CDR3 has 14 amino acids. The ends lost 6 bases at V and 6 bases at J; junction bases unmatched: 4. CDR3 loop: CASRGTGGVNIQYF. CDR3 nucleotide sequence: TGTGCCAGCAGAGGGACAGGGGGTGTAAACATTCAGTACTTC.

The chain couples TRBV5-1 to TRBJ1-4; 8 bases agree with TRBD1. The CDR3 covers 14 residues. The V segment lost 4 bases and the J segment 3 bases; nucleotides outside the gene matches: 2. In germline, CDR1 is SGHRS, CDR2 YFSETQ. The CDR3 region has the DNA TGCGCCAGCAGCGGGACAGGCTCTAATGAAAAACTGTTTTTT. This codes for CASSGTGSNEKLFF.

The chain employs TRBV3-1 (or the pseudogene TRBV3-2) and TRBJ1-1; 7 positions match TRBD1. The CDR3 spans 14 residues. CDR1 LGHDT and CDR2 YNNKEL come from the germline V gene (reference sequence). V shed 4 bases and J 0 bases; nucleotides not matched to a gene: 2. DNA of the CDR3: TGTGCCAGCAGCCGGGGACAGATGAACACTGAAGCTTTCTTT. It encodes CASSRGQMNTEAFF.

The V call is TRBV6-2 or TRBV6-3, the J call TRBJ1-5, with D possibly TRBD1 on 6 matching bases. Germline-derived CDR1 and CDR2 are MNHEY and SVGEGT. The CDR3 totals 19 residues. V lost 2 bases, J lost 3 bases, and 23 bases lay in between. The CDR3 DNA sequence: TGTGCCAGCAGTTACCGGGAAATCTCCGGGACAAGAAACAATCAGCCCCAGCATTTT. Protein product: CASSYREISGTRNNQPQHF.

This chain links TRBV5-1 with TRBJ1-2, with 8 positions matching TRBD1. V dropped 4 bases and J dropped 4; count of bases not matched to a gene: 6. The CDR3 is 14 residues long. Germline assignment: CDR1 SGHRS and CDR2 YFSETQ. The CDR3 sequence: CASSLGQGRYGYTF. The CDR3 DNA reads TGCGCCAGCAGCCTTGGACAGGGACGCTATGGCTACACCTTC. Variable domain in full (rest from reference TRBV5-1 and TRBJ1-2): KAGVTQTPRYLIKTRGQQVTLSCSPISGHRSVSWYQQTPGQGLQFLFEYFSETQRNKGNFPGRFSGRQFSNSRSEMNVSTLELGDSALYLCASSLGQGRYGYTFGSGTRLTVV.

The chain uses TRBV5-3 and TRBJ1-1; the D gene is possibly TRBD1 (5 bases). TRBV5-3 is marked as an open reading frame, function uncertain. There are 15 residues in the CDR3. Between the trimmed V and J ends, which lost 1 base and 7 bases, there was a span of 17 bases. This CDR3 reads CARSLFQGRGNEAFF. In nucleotides, the CDR3 is TGTGCCAGAAGCTTGTTCCAGGGTCGCGGAAATGAAGCTTTCTTT.

In this sample, this clone turned up once. The V gene is TRBV11-2, the J gene TRBJ2-1; 11 nucleotides line up with TRBD2. The CDR3 is 17 amino acids. The germline V gene has CDR1 SGHAT and CDR2 FQNNGV. V was pared by 7 bases and J by 7 bases, with 15 bases of the junction left unmatched. The CDR3 sequence: CASTLLYGTSGNNEQFF. The CDR3 DNA follows: TGTGCCAGCACCCTCCTATACGGGACTAGCGGAAATAATGAGCAGTTCTTC. Variable domain in full (rest from reference TRBV11-2 and TRBJ2-1): EAGVAQSPRYKIIEKRQSVAFWCNPISGHATLYWYQQILGQGPKLLIQFQNNGVVDDSQLPKDRFSAERLKGVDSTLKIQPAKLEDSAVYLCASTLLYGTSGNNEQFFGPGTRLTVL.

The V gene is TRBV2, the J gene TRBJ2-1; 8 nucleotides match TRBD2. Germline CDR1 SNHLY, CDR2 FYNNEI. The CDR3 has 14 residues. The V and J ends lost 6 bases and 7 bases, in that order; junction bases with no gene match: 8. In DNA form, the CDR3 reads TGTGCCAGCAGGGCGGGAGGCGTCCGTAATGAGCAGTTCTTC. Protein sequence: CASRAGGVRNEQFF.

The chain has TRBV5-4 and TRBJ1-1; no firm D call. The V gene's germline CDR1 is SGHNT and CDR2 YYREEE (reference sequence). The CDR3 spans 13 residues. V was pared by 3 bases and J by 1 base, with 7 bases between. Written as DNA, the CDR3 is TGTGCCAGCAGCTCAGCGGAGAACACTGAAGCTTTCTTT. Protein sequence: CASSSAENTEAFF. Using reference TRBV5-4 and TRBJ1-1 for the parts outside the CDR3, the full variable domain is ETGVTQSPTHLIKTRGQQVTLRCSSQSGHNTVSWYQQALGQGPQFIFQYYREEENGRGNFPPRFSGLQFPNYSSELNVNALELDDSALYLCASSSAENTEAFFGQGTRLTVV.

The chain has TRBV3-1 (or the pseudogene TRBV3-2) and TRBJ2-7; possible D gene TRBD1, 6 bases. This CDR3 spans 13 amino acids. The V end lost 7 bases, the J end lost 3 bases, and 13 bases lay between the germline ends. CDR1 and CDR2 (germline): LGHDT, YNNKEL (reference sequence). The CDR3 sequence: CASTHQGSYEQYF. In nucleotides, the CDR3 is TGTGCCAGCACCCATCAGGGGAGCTACGAGCAGTACTTC.

This chain links TRBV18 with TRBJ1-6; no clear D. Germline V gene lookup returns CDR1 KGHSH and CDR2 LQKENI. V lost 2 bases and J lost 9, with 14 bases in between. The CDR3 spans 15 residues. CDR3 loop: CASSPDPGRGSPLHF. Here the CDR3 DNA reads TGTGCCAGCTCACCAGACCCAGGTAGAGGTTCACCCCTCCACTTT.

The chain employs TRBV6-1 and TRBJ1-2; D call uncertain. Germline values: CDR1 MNHNS, CDR2 SASEGT. The CDR3 runs to 11 residues. Trimming shortened V by 3 bases and J by 4 bases, and 3 bases separated the two germline ends. DNA for the CDR3: TGTGCCAGCAGTGACCGCTATGGCTACACCTTC. Protein sequence: CASSDRYGYTF.

The chain is built from TRBV6-2 or TRBV6-3 and TRBJ1-2; tentatively, D is TRBD1 (6 bases). Germline loops: CDR1 MNHEY, CDR2 SVGEGT. V was cut by 0 bases and J by 4 bases, with 9 bases left in between. The CDR3 is made up of 14 amino acids. The CDR3 sequence: CASSYSSRGYGYTF. CDR3 bases: TGTGCCAGCAGTTACTCTAGCAGGGGCTATGGCTACACCTTC.

In DNA, the CDR3 is TGTGCCAGCAGCGATGGACAGCCTAATCAGCCCCAGCATTTT. This codes for CASSDGQPNQPQHF. This chain links TRBV7-9 with TRBJ1-5, with D possibly matching TRBD1 (6 bases). The CDR3 length is 14 residues. Trimming removed 5 bases at V and 4 bases at J, with 12 bases between. Germline V gene sequence: CDR1 SEHNR, CDR2 FQNEAQ (reference sequence). Based on the CDR3 plus reference TRBV7-9 and TRBJ1-5, the full variable domain is DTGVSQNPRHKITKRGQNVTFRCDPISEHNRLYWYRQTLGQGPEFLTYFQNEAQLEKSRLLSDRFSAERPKGSFSTLEIQRTEQGDSAMYLCASSDGQPNQPQHFGDGTRLSIL.

The rearrangement uses TRBV5-5 and TRBJ2-6; D may match TRBD1 or TRBD2 (5 bases each). CDR1 and CDR2 (germline): SGHKS, YYEKEE (reference sequence). The CDR3 sequence is 20 residues long. Trimming took off 4 bases at V and 0 bases at J, with 23 bases between the two ends. The DNA of the CDR3 is TGTGCCAGCAGCCGGGGCGGTGTGACGAGGACGGTCTCTGGGGCCAACGTCCTGACTTTC. Its protein product is CASSRGGVTRTVSGANVLTF.

The chain carries TRBV4-1 and TRBJ1-1; possible D gene TRBD1, 5 bases. With 4 bases removed from V and 0 bases from J, the gap between germline ends came to 12 bases. CDR1 and CDR2 from the germline V gene are MGHRA and YSYEKL. This CDR3 is built from 15 residues. CDR3 in amino acids: CASSPAAGLNTEAFF. CDR3 nucleotide sequence: TGCGCCAGCAGCCCAGCGGCGGGGCTGAACACTGAAGCTTTCTTT.

Comments on this clone: At the DNA level, this CDR3 is encoded by other sequences in the same sample as well. The CDR3 loop is CAWSVRGNQPQHF. The CDR3 nucleotides are TGTGCCTGGAGTGTACGCGGAAATCAGCCCCAGCATTTT. The rearrangement links TRBV30 to TRBJ1-5; D is ambiguous. V was shortened by 0 bases and J by 4 bases, with 7 bases between the two germline ends. The germline gives CDR1 GTSNPN, CDR2 SVGIG (reference sequence). This CDR3 has 13 residues.

The chain employs TRBV6-4 and TRBJ2-1, with D tentatively TRBD2 (5 bases). V was cut by 4 bases and J by 6 bases, with 10 bases left in between. Germline lookup yields CDR1 MRHNA and CDR2 SNTAGT. The CDR3 is 13 residues long. The CDR3 sequence is CASSGSEGNEQFF. DNA for the CDR3: TGTGCCAGCAGTGGCTCCGAGGGCAATGAGCAGTTCTTC.